This is a list of T cell receptor beta chains from one sample in a study of molecular identifiers for immune sequencing clone quantification. TCRdb independently ran MiXCR on the PCR reads; one entry per CDR3 protein. The top ten clones hold about 0.74% of a sample with about 330,000 distinct CDR3 sequences, 24% of them seen once. Sample: naive CD8+ T cells from blood, with Jurkat cell RNA spiked in. The source is a human donor in good health. Some libraries in this study had Jurkat cell RNA spiked in. CDR3s leave out the opening cysteine and the closing phenylalanine or tryptophan. Fields, in order: J gene, clone size, V gene, CDR3 protein. Clone size appears in some rows only: once, few, many, or a class for an expanded clone.

TRBJ2-7,NA,TRBV27,ASSLQGVYEQY
TRBJ2-3,few,TRBV4-3,ASSHIWGREADTQY
TRBJ2-3,NA,TRBV29-1,SVLWTADTQY
TRBJ2-1,few,TRBV19,ASSTSGQYPFYNEQF
TRBJ2-5,many,TRBV28,ASSLEVAASQETQY
TRBJ1-1,few,TRBV20-1,SASSDQRYGTEAF
TRBJ2-5,NA,TRBV24-1,ATRGSWGGTQY
TRBJ2-7,NA,TRBV5-5,ASSLGLAEGYEQY
TRBJ1-1,NA,TRBV19,ASSPGTDTEAF
TRBJ2-2,many,TRBV14,ASSQTGLLTGELF
TRBJ2-3,NA,TRBV3-2,ASSQVSPPRRSSTDTQY
TRBJ2-2,many,TRBV4-1,ASSQVGGTGELF
TRBJ2-1,many,TRBV9,ASGPGQTYNEQF
TRBJ2-1,few,TRBV4-3,ASSLMGLFYNEQF
TRBJ2-3,many,TRBV5-4,ASSPLSGIGTDTQY
TRBJ1-2,many,TRBV25-1,ASSVSGSGYT
TRBJ1-1,many,TRBV7-9,ASSLASGLNTEAF
TRBJ2-3,once,TRBV27,ASSLAAGGPADTQY
TRBJ2-7,NA,TRBV29-1,SVGSGTYEQY
TRBJ2-7,NA,TRBV27,ASSFSSGVTYEQY
TRBJ1-4,few,TRBV2,ASSEESAEKLF
TRBJ1-1,NA,TRBV7-9,ASRPGEPPTEAF
TRBJ2-1,many,TRBV2,ASSDSGTSESNNEQF
TRBJ1-2,few,TRBV12-3/TRBV12-4,ASSLAIGYYGYT
TRBJ1-1,NA,TRBV20-1,SARDRRPKTF
TRBJ1-1,many,TRBV12-3/TRBV12-4,ASKNRDTEAF
TRBJ2-7,NA,TRBV29-1,SVENVQGHEQY
TRBJ2-5,once,TRBV7-2,ASSLTSPQKTQY
TRBJ2-3,many,TRBV24-1,ATSDPDRGGTDTQY
TRBJ2-7,NA,TRBV5-3,ASSLVAGVYEQY
TRBJ2-5,few,TRBV6-6,ASSTLGLSPEETQY
TRBJ2-2,many,TRBV14,ASSQDSVLLAANTGELF
TRBJ1-1,many,TRBV2,ASSEVVDTEAF
TRBJ1-1,few,TRBV27,ASSLGFSTEAF
TRBJ2-7,once,TRBV19,ASSIGPLSGSPYEQC
TRBJ2-6,few,TRBV2,ASSGVVEANVLT
TRBJ2-7,few,TRBV9,ASSVEDRGFSYEQY
TRBJ2-5,NA,TRBV18,ASSPPGQVQETQY
TRBJ1-6,NA,TRBV18,AISFPGAGSNSPLH
TRBJ2-3,NA,TRBV6-2/TRBV6-3,ASSRPQQAYLSTDTQY
TRBJ2-1,few,TRBV7-9,ASTKGLAGGNEQF